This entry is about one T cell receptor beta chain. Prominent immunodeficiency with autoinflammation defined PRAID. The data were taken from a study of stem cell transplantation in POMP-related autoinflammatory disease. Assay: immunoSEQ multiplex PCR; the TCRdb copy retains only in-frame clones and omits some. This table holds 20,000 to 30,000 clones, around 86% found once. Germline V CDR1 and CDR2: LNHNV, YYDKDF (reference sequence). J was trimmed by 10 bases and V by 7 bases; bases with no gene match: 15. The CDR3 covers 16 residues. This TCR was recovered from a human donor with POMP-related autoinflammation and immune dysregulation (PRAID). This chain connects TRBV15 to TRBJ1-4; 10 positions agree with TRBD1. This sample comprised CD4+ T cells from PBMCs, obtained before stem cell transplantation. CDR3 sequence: CATTYLDRGRRGKLFF. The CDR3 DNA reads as TGTGCCACCACCTATTTGGACAGGGGGAGGAGGGGAAAACTGTTTTTT.